A single sample is the source of the 31 T cell receptor beta chains below, sequenced in a study of shared clonotypes between healthy human individuals. Produced via immunoSEQ multiplex PCR; TCRdb's table is partial and in-frame only. The table shows approximately 1.4 million clones, with roughly 98% occurring only once. The specimen was naive CD4+ T cells sorted from blood. Subset of the sample: CD45RA+ positively selected. The receptors were sampled from a man aged 25 to 40 in good health.

As to this clone: Other DNA sequences of this sample code for an identical CDR3. V usage is TRBV5-1 and J usage is TRBJ2-5; 8 bases fit TRBD2. Germline V gene data show CDR1 as SGHRS and CDR2 as YFSETQ. This CDR3 contains 14 residues. Trimming at V came to 0 bases and at J to 4 bases, leaving 2 bases not matched to a gene. This CDR3 reads CASSLDRGGETQYF. CDR3 in DNA: TGCGCCAGCAGCTTGGACCGGGGGGGAGAGACCCAGTACTTC.

The genes are TRBV7-9 and TRBJ2-7; a weak D match, TRBD2 (6 bases). The V end lost 3 bases, the J end lost 3 bases, and 12 bases lay between the germline ends. The CDR3 has 14 amino acids. In germline, CDR1 is SEHNR, CDR2 FQNEAQ (reference sequence). The CDR3 DNA reads TGTGCCAGCAGCTTTCGGGGGAGAGGCTACGAGCAGTACTTC. It translates to CASSFRGRGYEQYF.

Note on this clone: Distinct nucleotide sequences in the sample also encode this CDR3. The chain recombines TRBV6-6 with TRBJ1-2; unclear D gene. This CDR3 is 14 amino acids long. V was trimmed by 0 bases and J by 0 bases, leaving 5 bases between them. Germline loops: CDR1 MNHNY, CDR2 SVGAGI (reference sequence). The CDR3 bases are TGTGCCAGCAGTTACTCCAGAACTAACTATGGCTACACCTTC. Translating it yields CASSYSRTNYGYTF.

The gene calls are TRBV5-4 and TRBJ2-3; TRBD1 matches at 8 bases. Germline V gives CDR1 SGHNT, CDR2 YYREEE (reference sequence). CDR3 length: 15 residues. Trimming cost V 4 bases and J 3 bases; bases outside gene matches: 7. CDR3 sequence (DNA): TGTGCCAGCAGCAGATCAGGGGGCCGGACAGATACGCAGTATTTT. This codes for CASSRSGGRTDTQYF.

The rearrangement links TRBV7-9 to TRBJ2-1; TRBD2 is a possible D gene (5 bases). This CDR3 contains 13 residues. Trimming left V 2 bases short and J 9 bases short, with 11 bases between. Germline V CDR1 and CDR2: SEHNR, FQNEAQ (reference sequence). CDR3 DNA sequence: TGTGCCAGCAGCTTACGCCCCGCGGGTGAGCAGTTCTTC. Translated, it gives CASSLRPAGEQFF.

This clone was seen a single time. V and J are TRBV28 and TRBJ2-7, with 9 bases aligning to TRBD1. Germline V gene sequence: CDR1 MDHEN, CDR2 SYDVKM. The CDR3 covers 15 residues. Trimming at V came to 1 base and at J to 3 bases, leaving 4 bases not matched to a gene. CDR3 bases: TGTGCCAGCAGTTTATCGGACAGGGGATTCTACGAGCAGTACTTC. Translating gives CASSLSDRGFYEQYF.

The V and J genes are TRBV5-1 and TRBJ2-1, with 9 bases matching TRBD1. The CDR3 has 15 residues. Germline trimming cut 4 bases from V and 1 base from J; bases unmatched to any gene: 3. In germline, CDR1 is SGHRS, CDR2 YFSETQ. CDR3 region: CASSRTGVSYNEQFF. The CDR3 DNA is TGCGCCAGCAGCCGGACAGGGGTTTCCTACAATGAGCAGTTCTTC.

V is TRBV18 and J is TRBJ2-7, with 7 bases aligning to TRBD1. Germline V gene data show CDR1 as KGHSH and CDR2 as LQKENI. The CDR3 loop spans 15 amino acids. Trimming at V came to 0 bases and at J to 5 bases, leaving 7 bases not matched to a gene. The CDR3 reads CASSPPGQSWDEQYF. The CDR3 DNA sequence: TGTGCCAGCTCACCACCGGGACAGAGCTGGGACGAGCAGTACTTC.

V gene TRBV18 combines with J gene TRBJ1-2, with D possibly being TRBD1 (5 bases). Trimming took 1 base from V and 4 from J, leaving 10 bases between them. Per the germline V gene, CDR1 is KGHSH and CDR2 is LQKENI. This CDR3 comprises 14 residues. CDR3 DNA sequence: TGTGCCAGCTCACCACTGGATGGGACCTATGGCTACACCTTC. Translated: CASSPLDGTYGYTF.

J is TRBJ2-7 and V is TRBV2, with 9 bases lining up with TRBD1. The CDR3 loop spans 13 amino acids. Germline V gene lookup returns CDR1 SNHLY and CDR2 FYNNEI. V gave up 6 bases and J gave up 6 bases; unmatched junction bases: 6. CDR3 loop: CASSEQGAPEQYF. CDR3 sequence (DNA): TGTGCCAGCAGCGAACAGGGGGCGCCCGAGCAGTACTTC.

About this clone itself: One end of the junction is discordant with germline, which a read error may explain. This sample includes further DNA sequences coding for the same CDR3. The CDR3 bases are TGCGCCAGCAGCTCGGCTTGGGACTACGAGCAGTACTTC. Its protein product is CASSSAWDYEQYF. The chain combines TRBV5-4 with TRBJ2-7; D call uncertain. Germline loops: CDR1 SGHNT, CDR2 YYREEE (reference sequence). The CDR3 has 13 amino acids.

This chain joins TRBV7-3 and TRBJ2-1; the match to TRBD1 covers 7 bases. CDR1 SGHTA and CDR2 FQGTGA come from the germline V gene. This CDR3 contains 13 residues. The V and J ends lost 2 bases and 8 bases, in that order; junction bases with no gene match: 3. CDR3: CASSLGDSYEQFF. The CDR3 DNA sequence: TGTGCCAGCAGCTTAGGGGACAGCTATGAGCAGTTCTTC. Filled out from reference TRBV7-3 and TRBJ2-1, the complete variable domain reads GAGVSQTPSNKVTEKGKYVELRCDPISGHTALYWYRQSLGQGPEFLIYFQGTGAADDSGLPNDRFFAVRPEGSVSTLKIQRTERGDSAVYLCASSLGDSYEQFFGPGTRLTVL.

The chain employs TRBV5-5 and TRBJ1-2; 7 nucleotides line up with TRBD1. J gave up 5 bases and V 4 bases, and 14 bases lay outside the gene matches. The CDR3 contains 16 residues. Germline V gene lookup returns CDR1 SGHKS and CDR2 YYEKEE (reference sequence). The CDR3 bases are TGTGCCAGCAGCCCCCAAGGGGGACAGACTCCTTATGGCTACACCTTC. Protein: CASSPQGGQTPYGYTF.

In DNA form, the CDR3 reads TGTGCCAGTAGTATACGGCAGAACACTGAAGCTTTCTTT. It is translated as CASSIRQNTEAFF. V and J are TRBV19 and TRBJ1-1; D not certain. This CDR3 region has 13 residues. V lost 2 bases to trimming and J lost 1 base, with 5 bases between them. Germline V CDR1 and CDR2: LNHDA, SQIVND (reference sequence).

V is TRBV19 and J is TRBJ1-1; no firm D call. Trimming pared 1 base from V and 10 bases from J, leaving 16 bases between. Germline values: CDR1 LNHDA, CDR2 SQIVND (reference sequence). The CDR3 is made up of 14 amino acids. CDR3 DNA sequence: TGTGCCAGTAGTATAGCGATCGAACGAAAAAGAGCTTTCTTT. Translating it yields CASSIAIERKRAFF.

In the case of this clone: This same CDR3 is encoded by further DNA sequences in the sample. The chain recombines TRBV9 with TRBJ2-7; no clear D gene. Deletions cut 2 bases from V and 0 bases from J, with 9 bases between. Germline-derived CDR1 and CDR2 are SGDLS and YYNGEE. CDR3 length equals 14 residues. The CDR3 nucleotides are TGTGCCAGCAGCGTTGACGGTAGCTCCTACGAGCAGTACTTC. Its protein product is CASSVDGSSYEQYF.

This clone came up once. The genes are TRBV5-1 and TRBJ2-7; 10 bases match TRBD1. V lost 4 bases to trimming and J lost 3 bases; unmatched junction nucleotides: 7. The germline V gene encodes CDR1 SGHRS and CDR2 YFSETQ. The CDR3 extends over 15 amino acids. CDR3 sequence (DNA): TGCGCCAGCAGCCGAGGGACAGGGGTGGGCTACGAGCAGTACTTC. Translation: CASSRGTGVGYEQYF.

The chain joins TRBV7-2 to TRBJ2-4, with D possibly TRBD2 on 6 matching bases. CDR1 is SGHTA, CDR2 FQGNSA, per germline. The V and J ends lost 2 bases and 0 bases respectively, with 20 bases between them. CDR3 size: 19 residues. CDR3 amino acids: CASSLRAELAELAKNIQYF. CDR3 sequence (DNA): TGTGCCAGCAGCTTAAGGGCTGAGTTAGCGGAGCTAGCCAAAAACATTCAGTACTTC.

This chain links TRBV29-1 with TRBJ2-3; D possibly uses TRBD1 or TRBD2 (5 bases each). V was clipped by 2 bases and J by 5 bases, with 20 bases between them. The CDR3 has 16 residues. Germline V lookup: CDR1 SQVTM, CDR2 ANQGSEA. The CDR3, as DNA: TGCAGCGTTGAACCTTCCGGGGCGGCATTTGGAGATACGCAGTATTTT. It yields the protein CSVEPSGAAFGDTQYF.

The rearrangement uses TRBV29-1 and TRBJ1-1; D is possibly TRBD1 (6 bases). The CDR3 sequence is 13 residues long. The germline V and J ends were trimmed by 5 bases and 4 bases, with 14 bases remaining between them. In germline, CDR1 is SQVTM, CDR2 ANQGSEA. CDR3 amino acids: CSVQGRVSTEAFF. As DNA, the CDR3 is TGCAGCGTTCAGGGGAGAGTGAGCACTGAAGCTTTCTTT.

The J gene is TRBJ2-7, the V gene TRBV19; D is perhaps TRBD1 (6 bases). In germline, CDR1 is LNHDA, CDR2 SQIVND (reference sequence). This CDR3 region has 14 residues. Trimming shortened V by 1 base and J by 6 bases, and 13 bases separated the two germline ends. CDR3 residues: CASSIGTAGAEQYF. Here the CDR3 DNA reads TGTGCCAGTAGTATAGGGACAGCAGGGGCCGAGCAGTACTTC.

The chain uses TRBV28 and TRBJ2-5; the match to TRBD2 covers 7 bases. Trimming cost V 6 bases and J 5 bases; bases outside gene matches: 0. CDR1 and CDR2 (germline): MDHEN, SYDVKM. The CDR3 runs to 11 residues. CDR3 DNA sequence: TGTGCCAGCAGGGGGGGGGAGACCCAGTACTTC. It is translated as CASRGGETQYF.

V is TRBV12-2 and J is TRBJ2-3; the listed D gene, TRBD2, was not tested against the DNA. TRBV12-2 has pseudogene status. This CDR3 region has 16 residues. CDR3: CASRLKRDLRVDTQYF. The CDR3 DNA follows: TGTGCAAGTCGCTTAAAGCGGGACCTTCGGGTAGATACGCAGTATTTT.

A word on this clone: This same CDR3 is encoded by further DNA sequences in the sample. The gene calls are TRBV15 and TRBJ2-7; TRBD2 aligns across 10 bases. Trimming at V came to 1 base and at J to 2 bases, leaving 2 bases not matched to a gene. Per germline, CDR1 LNHNV and CDR2 YYDKDF (reference sequence). The CDR3 is 15 residues long. The CDR3 DNA follows: TGTGCCACCAGCAGAGTAACTAGCGGGACCTACGAGCAGTACTTC. It yields the protein CATSRVTSGTYEQYF.

The rearrangement links TRBV27 to TRBJ1-4; D call uncertain. Trimming pared 3 bases from V and 0 bases from J, leaving 5 bases between. CDR3 length: 14 residues. CDR1 is MNHEY, CDR2 SMNVEV, per germline (reference sequence). CDR3 region: CASSFGATNEKLFF. DNA of the CDR3: TGTGCCAGCAGTTTCGGGGCAACTAATGAAAAACTGTTTTTT.

This chain uses TRBV19 with TRBJ2-1; 10 bases are a match to TRBD2. V gave up 6 bases and J gave up 3 bases; unmatched junction bases: 2. Germline CDR1 LNHDA, CDR2 SQIVND (reference sequence). The CDR3 has 14 residues. The CDR3 reads CASRRLAGYNEQFF. In DNA form, the CDR3 reads TGTGCCAGTAGGAGACTAGCGGGCTACAATGAGCAGTTCTTC. The variable domain in full, completed from reference TRBV19 and TRBJ2-1, reads DGGITQSPKYLFRKEGQNVTLSCEQNLNHDAMYWYRQDPGQGLRLIYYSQIVNDFQKGDIAEGYSVSREKKESFPLTVTSAQKNPTAFYLCASRRLAGYNEQFFGPGTRLTVL.

The chain carries TRBV5-1 and TRBJ2-1; perhaps TRBD1 as D (6 bases). V lost 0 bases, J lost 7 bases, and 14 bases lay in between. The CDR3 sequence is 15 residues long. Germline V gene sequence: CDR1 SGHRS, CDR2 YFSETQ. The CDR3 reads CASSLGVHRENEQFF. The CDR3 bases are TGCGCCAGCAGCTTGGGGGTCCACAGGGAAAATGAGCAGTTCTTC.

The chain joins TRBV19 to TRBJ1-1; a weak D match, TRBD1 (6 bases). Trimming shortened V by 8 bases and J by 6 bases, and 16 bases separated the two germline ends. Germline loops: CDR1 LNHDA, CDR2 SQIVND (reference sequence). The CDR3 length is 13 residues. This CDR3 reads CASGKGVRAEAFF. CDR3 bases: TGTGCCAGTGGTAAGGGGGTCCGCGCTGAAGCTTTCTTT.

This clone was seen just once. J is TRBJ2-2 and V is TRBV28; 10 bases align to TRBD2. Unmatched junction bases numbered 7, after V lost 6 bases and J lost 3 bases. The CDR3 runs 16 residues. Germline V gene sequence: CDR1 MDHEN, CDR2 SYDVKM. The CDR3 DNA reads TGTGCCAGCAGGCATTCTAGCGGGAGATACACCGGGGAGCTGTTTTTT. Its translation is CASRHSSGRYTGELFF. Using reference TRBV28 and TRBJ2-2 for the parts outside the CDR3, the full variable domain is DVKVTQSSRYLVKRTGEKVFLECVQDMDHENMFWYRQDPGLGLRLIYFSYDVKMKEKGDIPEGYSVSREKKERFSLILESASTNQTSMYLCASRHSSGRYTGELFFGEGSRLTVL.

This rearrangement joins TRBV7-9 to TRBJ1-1, with TRBD1 as a possible D gene (5 bases). Germline values: CDR1 SEHNR, CDR2 FQNEAQ (reference sequence). Trimming cost V 5 bases and J 0 bases, with 13 bases left between them. CDR3 size: 15 residues. CDR3 in amino acids: CASSTGHLMNTEAFF. Written as DNA, the CDR3 is TGTGCCAGCAGCACCGGACACCTCATGAACACTGAAGCTTTCTTT.

This chain uses TRBV18 with TRBJ2-3, with 9 bases aligning to TRBD2. Trimming took 4 bases from V and 4 from J; bases not matched to a gene: 6. Germline V gene sequence: CDR1 KGHSH, CDR2 LQKENI. CDR3 length equals 15 residues. As DNA, the CDR3 is TGTGCCAGCTCACTCATGCGGGAGGGCCCAGATACGCAGTATTTT. It specifies CASSLMREGPDTQYF.